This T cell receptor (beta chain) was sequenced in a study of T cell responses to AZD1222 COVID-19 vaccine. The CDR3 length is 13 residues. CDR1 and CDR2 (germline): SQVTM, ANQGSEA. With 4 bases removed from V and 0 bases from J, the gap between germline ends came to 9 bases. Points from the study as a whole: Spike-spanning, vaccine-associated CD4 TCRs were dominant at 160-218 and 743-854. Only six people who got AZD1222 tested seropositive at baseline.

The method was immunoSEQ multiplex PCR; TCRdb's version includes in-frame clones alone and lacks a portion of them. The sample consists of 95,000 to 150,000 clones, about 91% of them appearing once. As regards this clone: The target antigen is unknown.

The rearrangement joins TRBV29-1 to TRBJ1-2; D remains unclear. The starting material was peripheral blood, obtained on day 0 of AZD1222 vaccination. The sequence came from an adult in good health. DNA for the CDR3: TGCAGCGTTGGAGAGACCACTAACTATGGCTACACCTTC. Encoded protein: CSVGETTNYGYTF. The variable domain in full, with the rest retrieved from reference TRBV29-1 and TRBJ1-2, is SAVISQKPSRDICQRGTSLTIQCQVDSQVTMMFWYRQQPGQSLTLIATANQGSEATYESGFVIDKFPISRPNLTFSTLTVSNMSPEDSSIYLCSVGETTNYGYTFGSGTRLTVV.